Listed below are T cell receptor beta chains from one sample, sequenced in a study of cytomegalovirus exposure and HLA in healthy donors. Sequencing used immunoSEQ multiplex PCR; TCRdb keeps in-frame clones, though not all of them. This sample yields roughly 160,000 clones, of which 77% are seen a single time; 1.5% to 2% belongs to the top ten. Specimen: PBMCs. The source of these receptors is a woman aged 25 to 39 in good health and CMV-seronegative. Each CDR3 is given with its conserved first and last residue. The order of the fields is CDR3 protein, CDR3 DNA, D gene, clone size, V gene, J gene. D genes are given only for firm matches. Not all rows give a size; the values are once, few, many and, for expanded clones, a class.

CDR3: CASSSGGGRVDTQYF
DNA: TGTGCCAGCAGCTCGGGAGGCGGGAGGGTGGATACGCAGTATTTT
D: TRBD2
size: NA
V: TRBV9
J: TRBJ2-3

CDR3: CASSVGTGGSRTYGYTF
DNA: TGCGCCAGCAGCGTCGGGACAGGGGGAAGCAGAACCTATGGCTACACCTTC
D: TRBD1
size: NA
V: TRBV5-1
J: TRBJ1-2

CDR3: CASSQDLSGRTTSYEQYF
DNA: TGCGCCAGCAGCCAAGATCTGAGCGGGAGAACCACGTCCTACGAGCAGTACTTC
D: TRBD2
size: NA
V: TRBV4-3
J: TRBJ2-7

CDR3: CSSSPAQEGEQYF
DNA: TGTTCCAGCAGCCCCGCCCAAGAGGGCGAGCAGTACTTC
D: NA
size: NA
V: TRBV7-9
J: TRBJ2-7

CDR3: CATSREVAEEQYF
DNA: TGTGCCACCAGCAGAGAGGTAGCGGAGGAGCAGTACTTC
D: NA
size: NA
V: TRBV15
J: TRBJ2-7

CDR3: CASSEQRSGANVLTF
DNA: TGTGCCAGCAGTGAACAGCGCTCTGGGGCCAACGTCCTGACTTTC
D: NA
size: NA
V: TRBV2
J: TRBJ2-6

CDR3: CSFQTPQGSEQFF
DNA: TGCAGTTTTCAGACCCCCCAGGGGAGTGAGCAGTTCTTC
D: NA
size: NA
V: TRBV29-1
J: TRBJ2-1

CDR3: CAYSEGSAYEQYF
DNA: TGTGCCTACTCCGAGGGATCCGCCTACGAGCAGTACTTC
D: NA
size: NA
V: TRBV30
J: TRBJ2-7

CDR3: CASSANRGPETQYF
DNA: TGTGCCAGCAGCGCGAACAGGGGTCCAGAGACCCAGTACTTC
D: TRBD1
size: NA
V: TRBV7-2
J: TRBJ2-5

CDR3: CASSLGQGYFGTGELFF
DNA: TGCGCCAGCAGCTTGGGACAGGGGTATTTCGGCACCGGGGAGCTGTTTTTT
D: TRBD1
size: NA
V: TRBV5-1
J: TRBJ2-2

CDR3: CASSAGSGTGYGYTF
DNA: TGTGCCAGTAGTGCAGGCTCCGGGACAGGATACGGCTACACCTTC
D: TRBD1
size: NA
V: TRBV19
J: TRBJ1-2

CDR3: CASSFQEGAENTGELFF
DNA: TGTGCCAGCAGCTTCCAAGAGGGCGCGGAAAACACCGGGGAGCTGTTTTTT
D: NA
size: NA
V: TRBV7-8
J: TRBJ2-2

CDR3: CASTRARGYTF
DNA: TGTGCCAGCACGAGGGCGCGGGGCTACACCTTC
D: NA
size: NA
V: TRBV6-1
J: TRBJ1-2

CDR3: CASTVPSNQPQHF
DNA: TGTGCCAGCACCGTTCCTTCCAATCAGCCCCAGCATTTT
D: NA
size: NA
V: TRBV28
J: TRBJ1-5

CDR3: CASSEIQGSNQPQHF
DNA: TGTGCCAGCAGTGAAATTCAGGGGAGCAATCAGCCCCAGCATTTT
D: NA
size: few
V: TRBV6-1
J: TRBJ1-5

CDR3: CASSLGDSFGTEAFF
DNA: TGTGCCAGCAGTTTAGGAGATTCCTTCGGGACTGAAGCTTTCTTT
D: NA
size: NA
V: TRBV27
J: TRBJ1-1

CDR3: CSVQLTAFYGYTF
DNA: TGCAGCGTTCAACTGACAGCCTTCTATGGCTACACCTTC
D: NA
size: NA
V: TRBV29-1
J: TRBJ1-2